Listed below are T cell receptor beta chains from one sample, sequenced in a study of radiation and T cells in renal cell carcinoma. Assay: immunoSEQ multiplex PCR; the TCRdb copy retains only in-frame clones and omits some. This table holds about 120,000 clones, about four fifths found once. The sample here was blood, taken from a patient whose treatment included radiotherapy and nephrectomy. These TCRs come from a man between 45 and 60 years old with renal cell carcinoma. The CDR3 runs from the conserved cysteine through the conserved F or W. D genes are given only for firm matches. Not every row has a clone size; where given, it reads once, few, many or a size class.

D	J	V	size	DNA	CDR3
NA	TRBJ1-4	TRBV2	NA	TGTGCCAGCGCGAGGACGGGCAATGAAAAACTGTTTTTT	CASARTGNEKLFF
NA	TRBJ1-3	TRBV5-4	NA	TGTGCCAGCAGCTTGGCAGGGGTTGGAAACACCATATATTTT	CASSLAGVGNTIYF
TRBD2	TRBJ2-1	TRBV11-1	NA	TGTGCCAGCAGCGTGGTCGGGGGGGCCTCCTACAATGAGCAGTTCTTC	CASSVVGGASYNEQFF
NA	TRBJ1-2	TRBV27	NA	TGTGCCAGCAGTTCCAAACCCGGGGGGTACGGCTATGGCTACACCTTC	CASSSKPGGYGYGYTF
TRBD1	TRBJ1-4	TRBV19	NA	TGTGCCAGTAGTATGGACAGGGTCGGTGAAAAACTGTTTTTT	CASSMDRVGEKLFF
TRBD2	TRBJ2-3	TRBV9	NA	TGTGCCAGCAGCGTCACTCTGGCGGGGGGATCAGATACGCAGTATTTT	CASSVTLAGGSDTQYF
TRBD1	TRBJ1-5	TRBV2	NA	TGTGCCATTACTTCAGGGGGCCTAGGGCAGCCCCAGCATTTT	CAITSGGLGQPQHF
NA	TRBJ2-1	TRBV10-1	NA	TGCGCCAGCAGTGGCAGCGGCGAGCAGTTCTTC	CASSGSGEQFF
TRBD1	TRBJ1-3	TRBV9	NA	TGTGCCAGCAGCGTAGAGCCCCCCAGGGGGGACTCTGGAAACACCATATATTTT	CASSVEPPRGDSGNTIYF
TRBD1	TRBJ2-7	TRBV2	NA	TGTGCCAGCAGTGGGACAGGGGCCTACGAGCAGTACTTC	CASSGTGAYEQYF
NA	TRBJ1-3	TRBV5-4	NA	TGTGCCAGCAGCATTCAGGGGTTGGCTGGAAACACCATATATTTT	CASSIQGLAGNTIYF
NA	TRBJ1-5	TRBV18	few	TGTGCCAGCTCACCACTAGGGGATCAGCCCCAGCATTTT	CASSPLGDQPQHF
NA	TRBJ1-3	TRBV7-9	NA	TGTGCCAGCAGCTCCCACATAGAGATAAACACCATATATTTT	CASSSHIEINTIYF
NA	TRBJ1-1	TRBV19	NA	TGTGCCAGTAGTACTGCTAACCAGGCTCCCAGGGGAGCTTTCTTT	CASSTANQAPRGAFF
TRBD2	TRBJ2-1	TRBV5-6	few	TGTGCCAGCAGCTTTCCTAGCGGGAGGGCAAAAAATGAGCAGTTCTTC	CASSFPSGRAKNEQFF
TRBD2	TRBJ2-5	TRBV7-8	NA	TGTGCCAGCAGCCGACTAGCGGGGGGGCGAGTTACTAAGACCCAGTACTTC	CASSRLAGGRVTKTQYF
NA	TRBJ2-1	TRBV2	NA	TGTGCCAGCAGTGTGCACTATGAGCAGTTCTTC	CASSVHYEQFF
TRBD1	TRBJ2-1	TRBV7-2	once	TGTGCCAGCAGCTTCGAGACAGGGGAATGGAATGAGCAGTTCTTC	CASSFETGEWNEQFF
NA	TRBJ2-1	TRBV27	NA	TGTGCCAGTATGGGTTACAATGAGCAGTTCTTC	CASMGYNEQFF
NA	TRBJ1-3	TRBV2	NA	TGTGCCAGCAGTGCGGCTGAAGGCTCGACTGGAAACACCATATATTTT	CASSAAEGSTGNTIYF
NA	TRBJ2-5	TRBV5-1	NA	TGCGCCAGCAGCCCGGAGGCGAACCAGGAGACCCAGTACTTC	CASSPEANQETQYF
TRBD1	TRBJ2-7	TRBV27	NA	TGTGCCAGCAGCACTAACCACAGGGGAAAAGGGGAGCAGTACTTC	CASSTNHRGKGEQYF
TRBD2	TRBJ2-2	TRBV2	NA	TGTGCCAAGGAGCGGGGGATCGGGGGCACCGGGGAGCTGTTTTTT	CAKERGIGGTGELFF
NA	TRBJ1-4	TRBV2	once	TGTGCCAGCAGTGAAGCGCTTCCTGGGAGGGGCACAACTAATGAAAAACTGTTTTTT	CASSEALPGRGTTNEKLFF
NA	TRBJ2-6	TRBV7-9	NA	TGTGCCAGCAGCTCCTTTCAGGACCGAACTTTCTCTGGGGCCAACGTCCTGACTTTC	CASSSFQDRTFSGANVLTF
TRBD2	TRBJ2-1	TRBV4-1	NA	TGCGCCAGCAGCCAATTTGGGACTAGCGGGAACTCCTACAATGAGCAGTTCTTC	CASSQFGTSGNSYNEQFF
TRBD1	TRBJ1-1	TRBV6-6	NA	TGTGCCAGCAGTACACGGACAGGGGCAACTGAAGCTTTCTTT	CASSTRTGATEAFF
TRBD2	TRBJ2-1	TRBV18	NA	TGTGCCAGCTCAGGAACCGGGACTAGCGGCTACAATGAGCAGTTCTTC	CASSGTGTSGYNEQFF
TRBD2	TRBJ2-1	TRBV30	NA	TGTGCCGGAGGTCTAGCGGGGGCATACAATGAGCAGTTCTTC	CAGGLAGAYNEQFF
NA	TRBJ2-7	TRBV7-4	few	TGTGCCAGCAGCTTTGGAGGGGCCCCCTATCGAGAGTACTTC	CASSFGGAPYREYF
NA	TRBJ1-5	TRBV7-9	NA	TGTGCCAGCAGCTCTGATGCTCAGCCCCAGCATTTT	CASSSDAQPQHF
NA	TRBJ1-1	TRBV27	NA	TGTGCCAGCAGTTTCGGGGGTCGGTTGAGGAACACTGAAGCTTTCTTT	CASSFGGRLRNTEAFF